This is a list of T cell receptor beta chains from one sample in a study of T cell responses to AZD1222 COVID-19 vaccine. Generated by immunoSEQ multiplex PCR, the TCRdb table keeps only in-frame clones and is missing some. The sample has more than 150,000 clones; around 90% are singletons. This specimen consisted of peripheral blood, obtained 28 days after the second AZD1222 dose. The receptors were sampled from an adult who received the AZD1222 COVID-19 vaccine. CDR3s include the opening cysteine and the closing phenylalanine or tryptophan. A D gene is named only where the DNA matches it firmly. Only part of the rows carry a size: once, few, many, or a class if the clone is expanded.

d_gene,v_gene,abundance,j_gene,CDR3aa,CDR3nt
NA,TRBV29-1,NA,TRBJ1-1,CSVERGPIREAFF,TGCAGCGTTGAACGAGGACCAATTCGTGAGGCTTTCTTT
NA,TRBV5-1,NA,TRBJ2-2,CASSLDQVNTGELFF,TGCGCCAGCAGCTTGGATCAGGTGAACACCGGGGAGCTGTTTTTT
NA,TRBV9,NA,TRBJ2-7,CASSETSGVSEQYF,TGTGCCAGCAGCGAGACTTCAGGGGTCAGCGAGCAGTACTTC
NA,TRBV21-1,once,TRBJ2-7,CASSKQGPISYEQYF,TGTGCCAGCAGCAAACAGGGCCCCATCTCCTACGAGCAGTACTTC
NA,TRBV3-1/TRBV3-2,NA,TRBJ2-3,CASSPHARTQYF,TGTGCCAGCAGCCCCCACGCGCGTACGCAGTATTTT
NA,TRBV27,NA,TRBJ1-2,CASSFGTGTNYGYTF,TGTGCCAGCAGTTTCGGAACAGGGACTAACTATGGCTACACCTTC
TRBD2,TRBV5-4,NA,TRBJ2-3,CASRYTSGTTDTQYF,TGTGCCAGCAGGTACACTAGCGGGACCACAGATACGCAGTATTTT
NA,TRBV18,NA,TRBJ1-4,CASSPPRRRWEGNEKLFF,TGTGCCAGCTCACCACCTCGACGCCGCTGGGAGGGTAATGAAAAACTGTTTTTT
NA,TRBV7-5,once,TRBJ1-6,CARIENQQGFNSPLHF,TGTGCCAGAATCGAAAATCAACAGGGGTTTAATTCACCCCTCCACTTT
TRBD2,TRBV6-4,once,TRBJ2-2,CASSDAGGNTGELFF,TGTGCCAGCAGTGACGCGGGGGGGAACACCGGGGAGCTGTTTTTT
TRBD2,TRBV27,NA,TRBJ2-2,CASSSGPLGSGNGGGELFF,TGTGCCAGCAGTTCTGGACCCCTGGGGAGCGGGAACGGAGGCGGGGAGCTGTTTTTT
NA,TRBV7-9,few,TRBJ1-2,CASSRTENYGYTF,TGTGCCAGCAGCCGGACAGAGAACTATGGCTACACCTTC
NA,TRBV27,NA,TRBJ1-6,CASSLIWSWDSPLHF,TGTGCCAGCAGTTTAATCTGGTCATGGGATTCACCCCTCCACTTT
NA,TRBV6-2/TRBV6-3,few,TRBJ1-1,CASSYQLNTEAFF,TGTGCCAGCAGTTACCAGTTAAACACTGAAGCTTTCTTT
NA,TRBV5-1,NA,TRBJ2-7,CASSLQGGEQYF,TGCGCCAGCAGCTTGCAGGGGGGTGAGCAGTACTTC
NA,TRBV4-3,NA,TRBJ1-4,CASSPERLNEKLFF,TGCGCCAGCAGCCCGGAACGGTTAAATGAAAAACTGTTTTTT
TRBD2,TRBV5-1,NA,TRBJ2-7,CASSFISSGSSYEQYF,TGCGCCAGCAGCTTCATTTCTAGCGGAAGCTCCTACGAGCAGTACTTC
NA,TRBV5-4,NA,TRBJ2-2,CASSLRGGQNTGELFF,TGTGCCAGCAGCTTAAGAGGGGGACAGAACACCGGGGAGCTGTTTTTT
NA,TRBV5-4,NA,TRBJ2-6,CASSLSGANVLTF,TGTGCCAGCAGCTTATCTGGGGCCAACGTCCTGACTTTC
NA,TRBV30,NA,TRBJ2-7,CAWSVPGSRSYEQYF,TGTGCCTGGAGTGTTCCGGGGTCTAGGTCCTACGAGCAGTACTTC
NA,TRBV5-1,NA,TRBJ2-2,CASSLSQRVNTGELFF,TGCGCCAGCAGCTTGTCTCAGCGCGTGAACACCGGGGAGCTGTTTTTT
TRBD1,TRBV29-1,NA,TRBJ2-7,CSVDRGPYEQYF,TGCAGCGTAGACAGGGGCCCCTACGAGCAGTACTTC
NA,TRBV7-9,NA,TRBJ1-4,CASSLPRQTTNEKLFF,TGTGCCAGCAGCTTACCCCGACAGACAACTAATGAAAAACTGTTTTTT
NA,TRBV2,NA,TRBJ2-3,CASSVDSTDTQYF,TGTGCCAGCAGTGTAGACTCCACAGATACGCAGTATTTT
TRBD1,TRBV12-3/TRBV12-4,few,TRBJ1-5,CASSQDRVQPQHF,TGTGCCAGCAGTCAGGACAGGGTTCAGCCCCAGCATTTT
NA,TRBV11-2,NA,TRBJ1-4,CASSLDQRQLNEKLFF,TGTGCCAGCAGCTTAGATCAAAGGCAGCTTAATGAAAAACTGTTTTTT
TRBD1,TRBV4-2,NA,TRBJ1-5,CASSRDREGRQPQHF,TGTGCCAGCAGCCGAGACAGGGAGGGCCGGCAGCCCCAGCATTTT
NA,TRBV10-2,NA,TRBJ1-1,CASSETQVTEAFF,TGCGCCAGCAGTGAGACCCAGGTCACTGAAGCTTTCTTT
NA,TRBV28,NA,TRBJ2-2,CASRRLQGTGELFF,TGTGCCAGCAGACGGTTACAGGGCACCGGGGAGCTGTTTTTT
NA,TRBV28,NA,TRBJ1-5,CASYGGKIGSQPQHF,TGTGCCAGCTATGGGGGGAAGATAGGTAGTCAGCCCCAGCATTTT
NA,TRBV28,NA,TRBJ1-5,CASSSQGLGNQPQHF,TGTGCCAGCAGTTCACAGGGTTTGGGCAATCAGCCCCAGCATTTT
NA,TRBV10-1,NA,TRBJ2-2,CASSLGANTGELFF,TGCGCCAGCAGCCTGGGAGCGAACACCGGGGAGCTGTTTTTT
NA,TRBV19,once,TRBJ1-5,CASRMGGYSNQPQHF,TGTGCCAGTAGGATGGGGGGGTATAGCAATCAGCCCCAGCATTTT
NA,TRBV12-3/TRBV12-4,few,TRBJ1-2,CASRQTGGYGYTF,TGTGCCAGCAGACAGACGGGTGGATATGGCTACACCTTC
NA,TRBV9,NA,TRBJ1-2,CASSVATGVRAEGYTF,TGTGCCAGCAGCGTAGCTACGGGGGTCAGGGCGGAAGGCTACACCTTC
TRBD1,TRBV6-5,NA,TRBJ2-7,CASSKTGGFYEQYF,TGTGCCAGCAGTAAGACAGGGGGCTTCTACGAGCAGTACTTC
TRBD1,TRBV19,NA,TRBJ1-2,CASSPRQGGYTF,TGTGCCAGTAGTCCCAGACAGGGAGGCTACACCTTC
NA,TRBV19,NA,TRBJ2-5,CASRQVPGETQYF,TGTGCCAGTAGACAGGTTCCAGGGGAGACCCAGTACTTC
NA,TRBV13,NA,TRBJ2-7,CASSRPPADEQYF,TGTGCCAGCAGCAGACCCCCGGCGGACGAGCAGTACTTC
NA,TRBV6-1,NA,TRBJ1-1,CASSEWGHMNTEAFF,TGTGCCAGCAGTGAATGGGGACACATGAACACTGAAGCTTTCTTT
NA,TRBV28,NA,TRBJ2-1,CASSSTLSSYNEQFF,TGTGCCAGCAGTTCGACCCTGAGCTCCTACAATGAGCAGTTCTTC
NA,TRBV2,NA,TRBJ2-7,CASSEMGRDYEQYF,TGTGCCAGCAGTGAAATGGGAAGAGACTACGAGCAGTACTTC
NA,TRBV28,NA,TRBJ1-6,CASSFSQENSPLHF,TGTGCCAGCAGTTTCTCACAGGAAAATTCACCCCTCCACTTT
NA,TRBV6-2/TRBV6-3,NA,TRBJ2-3,CASSIYRLLEKDTQYF,TGTGCCAGCAGTATTTACAGGCTCCTAGAGAAGGATACGCAGTATTTT
TRBD1,TRBV5-6,NA,TRBJ2-3,CASSLDRGTDTQYF,TGTGCCAGCAGTTTGGACAGGGGCACAGATACGCAGTATTTT
TRBD1,TRBV6-5,NA,TRBJ1-1,CASSHQQGGTEAFF,TGTGCCAGCAGTCACCAACAGGGGGGGACTGAAGCTTTCTTT
NA,TRBV10-3,NA,TRBJ1-6,CAISESPGGAGNSPLHF,TGTGCCATCAGTGAGTCCCCAGGCGGGGCGGGTAATTCACCCCTCCACTTT
TRBD2,TRBV5-1,NA,TRBJ2-3,CASSFSGVLTDTQYF,TGCGCCAGCAGCTTTAGCGGGGTCCTCACAGATACGCAGTATTTT
TRBD1,TRBV6-4,NA,TRBJ1-1,CASPCGEGGSNTEAFF,TGTGCCAGCCCGTGTGGGGAAGGGGGCTCGAACACTGAAGCTTTCTTT
NA,TRBV6-6,NA,TRBJ1-2,CASSYSQSNYGYTF,TGTGCCAGCAGTTACTCGCAGAGTAACTATGGCTACACCTTC